This TCR beta chain was sequenced in a study of blood T cells in healthy people across ages. Then a second PCR, running roughly 7 to 11 cycles, was carried out with a sample-barcoded 5' primer and a J-beta primer mix. MiXCR was run by TCRdb on the 5' RACE reads, yielding one entry per CDR3 protein. The data contain some 860,000 distinct CDR3 sequences, about 56% of them singletons. The CDR3 is 15 residues long. Germline V gene data show CDR1 as DFQATT and CDR2 as SNEGSKA (reference sequence). With 4 bases clipped from V and 2 bases from J, the junction kept 6 bases outside the gene matches. General study points: A roughly linear fall in TCR beta diversity per million T cells was seen with increasing age.

This clonotype came up once. Its antigen remains unknown. The clonotype originates from a man aged 40-55 years in good health. V and J are TRBV20-1 and TRBJ2-1; 9 bases match TRBD2. Sequenced material: blood. The CDR3 protein is CSANKLAGTYNEQFF. In nucleotides, the CDR3 is TGCAGTGCTAACAAGCTAGCGGGGACCTACAATGAGCAGTTCTTC.